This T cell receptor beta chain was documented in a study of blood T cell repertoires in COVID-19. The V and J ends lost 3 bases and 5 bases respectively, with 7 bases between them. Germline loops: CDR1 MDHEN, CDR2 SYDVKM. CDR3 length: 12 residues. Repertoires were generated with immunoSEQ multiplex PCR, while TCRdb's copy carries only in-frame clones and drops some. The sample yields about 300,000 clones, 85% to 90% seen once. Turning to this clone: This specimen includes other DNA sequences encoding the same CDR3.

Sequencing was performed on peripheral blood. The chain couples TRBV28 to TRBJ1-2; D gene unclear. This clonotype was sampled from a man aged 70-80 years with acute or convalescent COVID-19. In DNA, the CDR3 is TGTGCCAGCAGTTTGTCGGGATATGGCTACACCTTC. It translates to CASSLSGYGYTF.